This entry lists 26 T cell receptor beta chains sequenced from one sample in a study of vaccination and CD4 T cells after COVID-19. Their target antigens are unknown. The treatment denotes: approximately 10-day PBMC culture with coronavirus spike peptide pools or control peptides (ViraFEST assay). Samples of CD4+ T cells were obtained from the unexposed donor before the COVID-19 pandemic (2011-2018). Oncomine TCR Beta short-read sequencing was applied to DNA from cultured CD4+ T cells. A single record per CDR3 protein comes from TCRdb applying MiXCR to the PCR reads. The profile shows about 9,000 distinct CDR3 sequences, nearly 50% of them singletons. Sequencing was carried out using CD4+ T cells from blood, cultured in vitro. These TCRs come from a human donor in good health.

In DNA form, the CDR3 reads TGTGCCAGCAGCTTGGGACTAGCGGGATGGTCCTACAATGAGCAGTTCTTC. The encoded protein is CASSLGLAGWSYNEQFF. The chain has TRBV7-6 and TRBJ2-1; TRBD2 agrees at 13 bases. V lost 3 bases, J lost 1 base, and 3 bases stayed unmatched. Germline CDR1 reads SGHVS; CDR2 reads FNYEAQ. CDR3 length equals 17 residues.

This clonotype was detected only a few times. The chain employs TRBV27 and TRBJ1-3; a weak D match, TRBD1 (6 bases). V dropped 6 bases and J dropped 0 bases, with 6 bases sitting between them. CDR3 length: 13 amino acids. The germline V gene encodes CDR1 MNHEY and CDR2 SMNVEV (reference sequence). This CDR3 is CASRDSSGNTIYF. DNA for the CDR3: TGTGCCAGCAGGGACAGCTCTGGAAACACCATATATTTT.

The rearrangement links TRBV7-9 to TRBJ2-3; tentatively, D is TRBD1 (5 bases). There are 17 residues in the CDR3. Trimming shortened V by 2 bases and J by 6 bases, and 21 bases separated the two germline ends. CDR1 is SEHNR, CDR2 FQNEAQ, per germline (reference sequence). CDR3 in amino acids: CASSLIRGALTSDTQYF. Written as DNA, the CDR3 is TGTGCCAGCAGCTTAATTAGGGGCGCATTGACGTCCGATACGCAGTATTTT.

In this sample, this clonotype turned up a few times. This rearrangement joins TRBV12-3 or TRBV12-4 to TRBJ1-2; no clear D gene. This CDR3 comprises 14 residues. V lost 1 base and J lost 7, with 13 bases in between. The CDR3 DNA follows: TGTGCCAGCAGTTTAGGTGCCAAAACTATTGGCTACACCTTC. Protein: CASSLGAKTIGYTF.

This chain connects TRBV2 to TRBJ2-1; TRBD2 might be the D (5 bases). The V end lost 6 bases, the J end lost 2 bases, and 11 bases lay between the germline ends. The CDR3 contains 14 residues. CDR1 SNHLY and CDR2 FYNNEI come from the germline V gene. This CDR3 is CASRGGPTYNEQFF. CDR3 bases: TGTGCCAGCAGGGGCGGGCCGACCTACAATGAGCAGTTCTTC.

The genes are TRBV6-1 and TRBJ2-3; 7 bases map to TRBD2. After removal of 7 bases from V and 1 base from J, the junction contained 5 bases not matched to a gene. The CDR3 length is 14 residues. Germline CDR1 reads MNHNS; CDR2 reads SASEGT. This CDR3 reads CASTWGGGTDTQYF. The CDR3 nucleotides are TGTGCCAGCACCTGGGGGGGGGGCACAGATACGCAGTATTTT.

There are a few counts of this clonotype. The rearrangement uses TRBV7-2 and TRBJ2-3; 7 bases align to TRBD1. The junction had 8 bases not matched to a gene; V was cut back by 5 bases and J by 0 bases. CDR3 length equals 16 residues. In germline, CDR1 is SGHTA, CDR2 FQGNSA. The CDR3 region is CASSTEGAGSTDTQYF. Written as DNA, the CDR3 is TGTGCCAGCAGCACAGAGGGGGCGGGTAGCACAGATACGCAGTATTTT.

This clonotype was counted once. The chain carries TRBV14 and TRBJ1-2; D gene unclear. There are 14 residues in the CDR3. V lost 0 bases, J lost 3 bases, and 8 bases lay in between. From germline, CDR1 is SGHDN and CDR2 FVKESK. CDR3 amino acids: CASSQDHLDYGYTF. DNA for the CDR3: TGTGCCAGCAGCCAAGACCACCTCGACTATGGCTACACCTTC.

The V call is TRBV5-4, the J call TRBJ1-2, with 11 bases identical to TRBD1. The CDR3 contains 14 residues. CDR1 SGHNT and CDR2 YYREEE come from the germline V gene (reference sequence). Germline trimming cut 2 bases from V and 10 bases from J; bases unmatched to any gene: 7. CDR3 in amino acids: CASSLLGTGGPYTF. CDR3 nucleotides: TGTGCCAGCAGCTTACTTGGGACAGGGGGGCCCTACACCTTC.

This clonotype has just a few counts. The chain links TRBV7-8 to TRBJ1-2; a possible D gene is TRBD1 (5 bases). The V end was cut by 5 bases, the J end by 6 bases, with 19 bases between. The CDR3 is made up of 15 amino acids. The germline CDR1 and CDR2 sequences are SGHVS and FQNEAQ. CDR3: CASSPGTGVRDGYTF. Written as DNA, the CDR3 is TGTGCCAGCAGCCCTGGGACGGGTGTTAGAGATGGCTACACCTTC.

The chain employs TRBV20-1 and TRBJ1-4; TRBD1 agrees at 8 bases. The germline gives CDR1 DFQATT, CDR2 SNEGSKA (reference sequence). The CDR3 has 13 amino acids. Losses at the gene ends were 5 bases for V and 8 bases for J; bases not matched to a gene: 7. The CDR3 nucleotides are TGCAGTGCTTCGGACAGGGTAGACGAAAAACTGTTTTTT. It codes for CSASDRVDEKLFF.

The chain uses TRBV28 and TRBJ2-3; 9 nucleotides agree with TRBD2. In germline, CDR1 is MDHEN, CDR2 SYDVKM. CDR3 size: 14 residues. V was pared by 5 bases and J by 3 bases, with 3 bases of the junction left unmatched. CDR3 nucleotide sequence: TGTGCCAGCAGTGGCGGGGGGGTAACAGATACGCAGTATTTT. Protein sequence: CASSGGGVTDTQYF.

This clonotype has only a few counts. The chain is built from TRBV6-1 and TRBJ1-1, with a tentative D call TRBD1 (5 bases). The CDR3 runs to 13 residues. Deletions cut 7 bases from V and 5 bases from J, with 14 bases between. Germline V gene data show CDR1 as MNHNS and CDR2 as SASEGT. In DNA, the CDR3 is TGTGCCAGCACCTTCAAGGGGATTACTGAAGCTTTCTTT. Translated: CASTFKGITEAFF.

This clonotype has more than one count but fewer than ten. This chain links TRBV15 with TRBJ1-2; TRBD1 matches at 7 bases. The germline V gene encodes CDR1 LNHNV and CDR2 YYDKDF (reference sequence). This CDR3 spans 15 amino acids. The V gene end was trimmed by 5 bases and the J gene end by 8 bases; junction bases not matched to a gene: 14. Here the CDR3 DNA reads TGTGCCACCAGCCCGAGGGGCAGGGGGAGGATGGGCTACACCTTC. Translating gives CATSPRGRGRMGYTF.

V is TRBV19 and J is TRBJ1-2; the D is unclear. CDR3 length: 14 amino acids. V lost 5 bases, J lost 2 bases, and 12 bases lay in between. Germline V gene data show CDR1 as LNHDA and CDR2 as SQIVND (reference sequence). The CDR3: CASSPRTGNYGYTF. CDR3 nucleotides: TGTGCCAGTAGTCCCCGGACTGGAAACTATGGCTACACCTTC. The whole variable domain, remainder taken from reference TRBV19 and TRBJ1-2, is DGGITQSPKYLFRKEGQNVTLSCEQNLNHDAMYWYRQDPGQGLRLIYYSQIVNDFQKGDIAEGYSVSREKKESFPLTVTSAQKNPTAFYLCASSPRTGNYGYTFGSGTRLTVV.

This clonotype turned up a few times. This chain links TRBV7-2 with TRBJ1-2; no clear D gene. Trimming took 10 bases from V and 8 from J, leaving 14 bases between them. The germline V gene encodes CDR1 SGHTA and CDR2 FQGNSA. The CDR3 loop spans 11 amino acids. CDR3 nucleotides: TGTGCCACCCTGTATCTCGGGGGCTACACCTTC. Encoded protein: CATLYLGGYTF.

CDR3 nucleotide sequence: TGTGCCAGCAGCCCGGGACTGTCCACCGGGGAGCTGTTTTTT. Its protein is CASSPGLSTGELFF. The chain carries TRBV14 and TRBJ2-2; D possibly corresponds to TRBD2 (6 bases). CDR1 is SGHDN and CDR2 is FVKESK in the germline V gene. Between the trimmed V and J ends, which lost 4 bases and 4 bases, there was a span of 10 bases. CDR3 length: 14 amino acids. Together with reference TRBV14 and TRBJ2-2, the CDR3 gives the full variable domain: EAGVTQFPSHSVIEKGQTVTLRCDPISGHDNLYWYRRVMGKEIKFLLHFVKESKQDESGMPNNRFLAERTGGTYSTLKVQPAELEDSGVYFCASSPGLSTGELFFGEGSRLTVL.

This chain connects TRBV30 to TRBJ1-1; TRBD1 agrees at 8 bases. This CDR3 is built from 12 residues. Germline CDR1 and CDR2: GTSNPN and SVGIG (reference sequence). After removal of 5 bases from V and 5 bases from J, the junction contained 4 bases not matched to a gene. CDR3: CAWGDRSTEAFF. The CDR3 nucleotides read TGTGCCTGGGGGGACAGGAGTACTGAAGCTTTCTTT.

This clonotype was seen just once. The V and J genes are TRBV6-1 and TRBJ2-2, with TRBD1 matching 11 bases. Unmatched junction bases numbered 2, after V lost 4 bases and J lost 4 bases. This CDR3 is 15 amino acids long. In germline, CDR1 is MNHNS, CDR2 SASEGT. In DNA, the CDR3 is TGTGCCAGCAGTGCCGGGACAGGGGGCACCGGGGAGCTGTTTTTT. It encodes CASSAGTGGTGELFF.

The count of this clonotype is one. The chain joins TRBV27 to TRBJ2-1; 13 bases line up with TRBD2. Trimming at V came to 6 bases and at J to 0 bases, leaving 5 bases not matched to a gene. This CDR3 is built from 17 residues. Germline CDR1 MNHEY, CDR2 SMNVEV (reference sequence). CDR3 protein: CASRPGLAGISYNEQFF. CDR3 in DNA: TGTGCCAGCAGACCGGGACTAGCGGGAATCTCCTACAATGAGCAGTTCTTC.

The rearrangement joins TRBV12-5 to TRBJ1-1, with D perhaps matching TRBD1 (6 bases). In germline, CDR1 is LGHNT, CDR2 FRNRAP. This CDR3 is built from 15 residues. V shed 7 bases and J shed 1 base, with 16 bases lying between them. CDR3 bases: TGTGCTAGTGTTCGTGGGCAGGGGAGGAACACTGAAGCTTTCTTT. This gives the protein CASVRGQGRNTEAFF.

The V and J genes are TRBV6-1 and TRBJ1-1, with 10 bases lining up with TRBD1. The CDR3 totals 15 residues. Per the germline V gene, CDR1 is MNHNS and CDR2 is SASEGT. J gave up 4 bases and V 6 bases, and 8 bases lay outside the gene matches. The DNA for the CDR3 is TGTGCCAGCAGCTCTGGGACAGGGGTTGGCACTGAAGCTTTCTTT. Protein sequence: CASSSGTGVGTEAFF.

This clonotype was observed a single time. The rearrangement joins TRBV4-3 to TRBJ1-2; 8 bases map to TRBD1. With 3 bases clipped from V and 0 bases from J, the junction kept 9 bases outside the gene matches. Germline V lookup: CDR1 LGHNA, CDR2 YSLEER. CDR3 size: 17 residues. The CDR3 sequence: CASSQGAWTGSNYGYTF. In DNA form, the CDR3 reads TGCGCCAGCAGCCAGGGGGCATGGACAGGGTCTAACTATGGCTACACCTTC.

The chain carries TRBV10-1 and TRBJ2-7, with D unresolved. The CDR3 consists of 13 residues. The V gene's germline CDR1 is WNHNN and CDR2 SYGVQD (reference sequence). Trimming stripped 6 bases from V and 0 bases from J, with 9 bases between. CDR3 amino acids: CASSFGPSYEQYF. The CDR3 DNA reads TGCGCCAGCAGCTTCGGACCCTCCTACGAGCAGTACTTC.

This chain uses TRBV2 with TRBJ2-7; 7 nucleotides line up with TRBD1. Trimming removed 6 bases from V and 2 bases from J; junction bases left unmatched: 10. The CDR3 loop spans 15 amino acids. Looked up from germline, CDR1 is SNHLY and CDR2 is FYNNEI. The CDR3: CASRLEGAGAYEQYF. CDR3 sequence (DNA): TGTGCCAGCAGACTTGAGGGGGCCGGGGCCTACGAGCAGTACTTC.

The CDR3 DNA reads as TGCAGTGTGGGGGGTAGCAATCAGCCCCAGCATTTT. Translated: CSVGGSNQPQHF. The V gene is TRBV20-1, the J gene TRBJ1-5; tentative D call: TRBD1 (5 bases). Germline lookup yields CDR1 DFQATT and CDR2 SNEGSKA (reference sequence). This CDR3 has 12 amino acids. The ends were cut back, 7 bases at V and 0 bases at J, with 7 bases in the middle.